The rows below give T cell receptor beta chains drawn from one sample of a study of T cells in Graves' hyperthyroidism and ophthalmopathy. TCRdb analysed the multiplex PCR reads with MiXCR anew, one entry per CDR3 protein. The profile shows 500,000 to 750,000 distinct CDR3 sequences, about 43% of them singletons. The sample comprised peripheral blood or thyroid tissue (not recorded which). The source is a woman between 18 and 29 years old with Graves' hyperthyroidism. Each CDR3 is given with its conserved first and last residue. Fields, in order: J gene, D gene, V gene, clone size, CDR3 protein, CDR3 DNA. A D gene is named only where the DNA matches it firmly. Expanded clones are given a class, and other clones once, few, many or no size at all.

j_gene: TRBJ1-4
d_gene: -
v_gene: TRBV20-1
abundance: -
CDR3aa: CSASSGDEKLFF
CDR3nt: TGCAGTGCTAGTTCAGGGGACGAAAAACTGTTTTTT

j_gene: TRBJ2-7
d_gene: -
v_gene: TRBV25-1
abundance: many
CDR3aa: CASSEGLLGEQYF
CDR3nt: TGTGCCAGCAGTGAGGGACTTCTGGGCGAGCAGTACTTC

j_gene: TRBJ1-4
d_gene: -
v_gene: TRBV27
abundance: -
CDR3aa: CASSYRSTNEKLFF
CDR3nt: TGTGCCAGCAGTTACCGATCAACTAATGAAAAACTGTTTTTT

j_gene: TRBJ1-2
d_gene: -
v_gene: TRBV7-9
abundance: -
CDR3aa: CASTPPGGDYGYTF
CDR3nt: TGTGCCAGCACCCCACCGGGGGGGGACTATGGCTACACCTTC

j_gene: TRBJ1-1
d_gene: -
v_gene: TRBV19
abundance: -
CDR3aa: CAWGQLNTEAFF
CDR3nt: TGTGCCTGGGGACAATTGAACACTGAAGCTTTCTTT

j_gene: TRBJ2-7
d_gene: -
v_gene: TRBV18
abundance: -
CDR3aa: CASSPPGGFYEQYF
CDR3nt: TGTGCCAGCTCACCACCGGGCGGATTCTACGAGCAGTACTTC

j_gene: TRBJ2-5
d_gene: -
v_gene: TRBV10-3
abundance: many
CDR3aa: CAISEFGGSETQYF
CDR3nt: TGTGCCATCAGTGAGTTTGGAGGGAGTGAGACCCAGTACTTC

j_gene: TRBJ2-7
d_gene: TRBD1
v_gene: TRBV29-1
abundance: -
CDR3aa: CSPRTGSTYEQYF
CDR3nt: TGCAGCCCCAGGACAGGGAGTACCTACGAACAGTACTTC

j_gene: TRBJ1-1
d_gene: -
v_gene: TRBV5-1
abundance: many
CDR3aa: CASSIGTVNTEAFF
CDR3nt: TGCGCCAGCAGCATCGGGACGGTAAACACTGAAGCTTTCTTT

j_gene: TRBJ1-2
d_gene: -
v_gene: TRBV7-6
abundance: -
CDR3aa: CASSWGWGHRDSGNTF
CDR3nt: TGTGCCAGCAGCTGGGGGTGGGGACACCGGGACTCTGGAAACACCTTC

j_gene: TRBJ2-7
d_gene: -
v_gene: TRBV6-2/TRBV6-3
abundance: few
CDR3aa: CASSHDRLSSYEQYF
CDR3nt: TGTGCCAGCAGCCACGACAGGCTAAGCTCCTACGAGCAGTACTTC

j_gene: TRBJ1-2
d_gene: -
v_gene: TRBV5-6
abundance: many
CDR3aa: CASSSTTVGYTF
CDR3nt: TGTGCCAGCAGCTCAACGACAGTTGGCTACACCTTC

j_gene: TRBJ1-5
d_gene: TRBD1
v_gene: TRBV3-1
abundance: few
CDR3aa: CASSQGRTGGNQPQHF
CDR3nt: TGTGCCAGCAGCCAAGGCCGGACAGGGGGCAATCAGCCCCAGCATTTT

j_gene: TRBJ2-2
d_gene: -
v_gene: TRBV18
abundance: few
CDR3aa: CASSPERNTGELFF
CDR3nt: TGTGCCAGCTCACCCGAAAGGAACACCGGGGAGCTGTTTTTT

j_gene: TRBJ2-5
d_gene: -
v_gene: TRBV7-9
abundance: many
CDR3aa: CASPHPQADSPTETQYF
CDR3nt: TGTGCCAGCCCTCATCCCCAGGCCGACAGCCCGACGGAGACCCAGTACTTC

j_gene: TRBJ1-5
d_gene: -
v_gene: TRBV7-6
abundance: -
CDR3aa: CASSLEGTEHF
CDR3nt: TGTGCCAGCAGCTTAGAGGGGACTGAGCATTTT

j_gene: TRBJ2-1
d_gene: -
v_gene: TRBV25-1
abundance: few
CDR3aa: CASSGPGGNEQFF
CDR3nt: TGTGCCAGCAGTGGGCCCGGGGGCAATGAGCAGTTCTTC

j_gene: TRBJ2-7
d_gene: TRBD1
v_gene: TRBV29-1
abundance: many
CDR3aa: CSAATGYEQYF
CDR3nt: TGCAGCGCCGCGACAGGGTACGAGCAGTACTTC

j_gene: TRBJ1-1
d_gene: -
v_gene: TRBV6-5
abundance: -
CDR3aa: CASGVDTEAFF
CDR3nt: TGTGCCAGCGGGGTAGACACTGAAGCTTTCTTT

j_gene: TRBJ2-3
d_gene: -
v_gene: TRBV5-1
abundance: -
CDR3aa: CASSEAQGWPDTQYF
CDR3nt: TGCGCCAGCAGCGAAGCACAGGGTTGGCCAGATACGCAGTATTTT

j_gene: TRBJ1-2
d_gene: -
v_gene: TRBV2
abundance: -
CDR3aa: CASSGGNGYTF
CDR3nt: TGTGCCAGCAGTGGAGGGAACGGCTACACCTTC

j_gene: TRBJ2-2
d_gene: TRBD2
v_gene: TRBV10-2
abundance: many
CDR3aa: CASRTSGAGTGELFF
CDR3nt: TGCGCCAGCAGGACTAGCGGAGCGGGCACCGGGGAGCTGTTTTTT

j_gene: TRBJ2-7
d_gene: TRBD2
v_gene: TRBV4-2
abundance: many
CDR3aa: CASSHPDLAGGGYEQYF
CDR3nt: TGTGCCAGCAGCCACCCGGACCTAGCGGGGGGCGGCTACGAGCAGTACTTC

j_gene: TRBJ1-1
d_gene: -
v_gene: TRBV4-1
abundance: many
CDR3aa: CASSQDGGRFTEAFF
CDR3nt: TGCGCCAGCAGCCAAGACGGGGGACGGTTCACTGAAGCTTTCTTT

j_gene: TRBJ2-5
d_gene: TRBD2
v_gene: TRBV5-1
abundance: few
CDR3aa: CASSGRTPGGYQETQYF
CDR3nt: TGCGCCAGCAGCGGACGGACGCCCGGGGGGTACCAAGAGACCCAGTACTTC

j_gene: TRBJ1-2
d_gene: -
v_gene: TRBV19
abundance: many
CDR3aa: CASSGAWTSYGYTF
CDR3nt: TGTGCCAGTAGTGGGGCATGGACGTCCTATGGCTACACCTTC

j_gene: TRBJ2-7
d_gene: TRBD2
v_gene: TRBV2
abundance: -
CDR3aa: CASSGGLAGALDEQYF
CDR3nt: TGTGCCAGCAGTGGGGGACTAGCGGGAGCCTTGGACGAGCAGTACTTC

j_gene: TRBJ1-1
d_gene: -
v_gene: TRBV7-9
abundance: -
CDR3aa: CASSPVAIEAFF
CDR3nt: TGTGCCAGCAGCCCTGTAGCAATTGAAGCTTTCTTT

j_gene: TRBJ1-2
d_gene: TRBD1
v_gene: TRBV19
abundance: many
CDR3aa: CASSINRGTNYGYTF
CDR3nt: TGTGCCAGTAGTATAAACAGGGGAACTAACTATGGCTACACCTTC

j_gene: TRBJ2-5
d_gene: -
v_gene: TRBV7-8
abundance: many
CDR3aa: CASSLKRIQETQYF
CDR3nt: TGTGCCAGCAGCTTAAAAAGAATCCAAGAGACCCAGTACTTC

j_gene: TRBJ1-3
d_gene: TRBD1
v_gene: TRBV6-5
abundance: many
CDR3aa: CASSGPGQFGNTIYF
CDR3nt: TGTGCCAGCAGTGGTCCGGGACAGTTTGGAAACACCATATATTTT

j_gene: TRBJ2-2
d_gene: TRBD2
v_gene: TRBV20-1
abundance: many
CDR3aa: CSARPSGRASTGELFF
CDR3nt: TGCAGTGCTAGGCCTAGCGGGAGGGCCTCAACCGGGGAGCTGTTTTTT

j_gene: TRBJ1-5
d_gene: -
v_gene: TRBV29-1
abundance: -
CDR3aa: CSVERTSGRPQHF
CDR3nt: TGCAGCGTTGAGCGGACTAGCGGGAGGCCCCAGCATTTT

j_gene: TRBJ1-1
d_gene: -
v_gene: TRBV7-8
abundance: many
CDR3aa: CASSLEAGFTEAFF
CDR3nt: TGTGCCAGCAGCTTAGAAGCAGGGTTCACTGAAGCTTTCTTT

j_gene: TRBJ1-6
d_gene: -
v_gene: TRBV7-9
abundance: many
CDR3aa: CASSFTVLGGNNSPLHF
CDR3nt: TGTGCCAGCAGCTTTACAGTGCTAGGGGGTAATAATTCACCCCTCCACTTT

j_gene: TRBJ2-7
d_gene: -
v_gene: TRBV30
abundance: few
CDR3aa: CAGGIHYEQYF
CDR3nt: TGTGCAGGGGGGATACATTACGAGCAGTACTTC

j_gene: TRBJ2-2
d_gene: TRBD1
v_gene: TRBV15
abundance: many
CDR3aa: CATSREQGAGELFF
CDR3nt: TGTGCCACCAGCAGAGAACAGGGGGCTGGGGAGCTGTTTTTT

j_gene: TRBJ2-7
d_gene: -
v_gene: TRBV19
abundance: many
CDR3aa: CASSSVRQGSHEQYF
CDR3nt: TGTGCCAGTAGTTCGGTTCGGCAGGGAAGCCACGAGCAGTACTTC

j_gene: TRBJ1-2
d_gene: -
v_gene: TRBV6-5
abundance: many
CDR3aa: CASSYSTGAGGGYTF
CDR3nt: TGTGCCAGCAGTTACTCGACGGGGGCCGGGGGTGGCTACACCTTC

j_gene: TRBJ2-2
d_gene: -
v_gene: TRBV2
abundance: many
CDR3aa: CASRMGRELFF
CDR3nt: TGTGCCAGCAGGATGGGACGGGAGCTGTTTTTT

j_gene: TRBJ2-7
d_gene: TRBD2
v_gene: TRBV29-1
abundance: -
CDR3aa: CSVSGGGSNSYEQYF
CDR3nt: TGCAGCGTTAGTGGTGGCGGGAGCAATTCCTACGAGCAGTACTTC

j_gene: TRBJ2-6
d_gene: -
v_gene: TRBV12-3/TRBV12-4
abundance: -
CDR3aa: CASSSQGNTEAF
CDR3nt: TGTGCCAGCAGTTCCCAGGGGAACACTGAAGCTTTC

j_gene: TRBJ2-7
d_gene: -
v_gene: TRBV19
abundance: many
CDR3aa: CASSNTPWDYEQYF
CDR3nt: TGTGCCAGTAGTAACACCCCCTGGGACTACGAGCAGTACTTC

j_gene: TRBJ2-7
d_gene: TRBD2
v_gene: TRBV7-9
abundance: -
CDR3aa: CASSQDPSGTYEQYF
CDR3nt: TGTGCCAGCAGCCAAGACCCTAGCGGGACCTACGAGCAGTACTTC

j_gene: TRBJ1-1
d_gene: -
v_gene: TRBV11-1
abundance: -
CDR3aa: CASSLWGGGTEAFF
CDR3nt: TGTGCCAGCAGCTTATGGGGGGGTGGCACTGAAGCTTTCTTT

j_gene: TRBJ2-1
d_gene: TRBD1
v_gene: TRBV2
abundance: few
CDR3aa: CASRADGQGIYNEQFF
CDR3nt: TGTGCCAGCAGAGCTGACGGACAGGGGATTTACAATGAGCAGTTCTTC